These 6 T cell receptor beta chains originate from one sample sequenced in a study of shared clonotypes between healthy human individuals. Profiling relied on immunoSEQ multiplex PCR, and the TCRdb table lists in-frame clones only, not all of them. Of roughly 1,000,000 clones in the sample, around 82% were seen once. Sequenced sample: memory CD4+ T cells from PBMCs. Stated subset: CD45RA-negative fraction. These receptors were taken from a man younger than 35 in good health. Some clones in this sample may be carry-over from other donors' samples.

The chain couples TRBV5-1 to TRBJ1-5, with unresolved D. The CDR3 runs 16 residues. Trimming removed 2 bases from V and 4 bases from J, with 16 bases in between. Germline CDR1 SGHRS, CDR2 YFSETQ. DNA of the CDR3: TGCGCCAGCAGCTTAGGGCCCCAACAGATGAATCAGCCCCAGCATTTT. Protein sequence: CASSLGPQQMNQPQHF.

The gene calls are TRBV5-1 and TRBJ2-3; 9 bases line up with TRBD1. Unmatched junction bases numbered 4, after V lost 5 bases and J lost 0 bases. The CDR3 sequence is 15 residues long. Germline CDR1 reads SGHRS; CDR2 reads YFSETQ. The CDR3 is CASRLTGGSTDTQYF. CDR3 DNA: TGCGCCAGCAGATTGACAGGGGGAAGCACAGATACGCAGTATTTT.

The chain employs TRBV5-4 and TRBJ2-3; 9 bases align to TRBD1. CDR1 and CDR2 from the germline V gene are SGHNT and YYREEE (reference sequence). The CDR3 has 14 amino acids. The J segment lost 1 base and the V segment lost 4 bases, leaving 1 base of the junction unmatched. The CDR3 DNA reads TGTGCCAGCAGCCGACAGGGGGGCACAGATACGCAGTATTTT. Its protein product is CASSRQGGTDTQYF.

The rearrangement links TRBV7-6 to TRBJ2-7; a possible D gene is TRBD2 (6 bases). The CDR3 consists of 14 residues. Germline V gene data show CDR1 as SGHVS and CDR2 as FNYEAQ. The ends were cut back, 5 bases at V and 2 bases at J, with 13 bases in the middle. CDR3 sequence: CASSHKGLTYEQYF. CDR3 nucleotides: TGTGCCAGCAGCCACAAGGGACTGACCTACGAGCAGTACTTC.

Written as DNA, the CDR3 is TGTGCCAGCAGCTTTCAAGGACTAGCGGCTGTGGGCGAGCAGTACTTC. Amino acids: CASSFQGLAAVGEQYF. V usage is TRBV7-9 and J usage is TRBJ2-5, with 10 nucleotides matching TRBD2. The assigned J gene may be wrong: the sequence end matches TRBJ2-7 better. CDR3 length equals 16 residues. Germline lookup yields CDR1 SEHNR and CDR2 FQNEAQ (reference sequence).

This chain uses TRBV4-3 with TRBJ2-1; 7 bases match TRBD2. The CDR3 totals 18 residues. From germline, CDR1 is LGHNA and CDR2 YSLEER. V shed 4 bases, J shed 7 bases, and the junction held 19 bases outside the gene matches. The CDR3 is CASSLYSGTTGLKNEQFF. In DNA form, the CDR3 reads TGCGCCAGCAGCCTTTACTCTGGGACTACCGGACTCAAAAATGAGCAGTTCTTC.